This TCR beta chain was found in a study of long-term antiretroviral therapy in people with HIV. Study-wide results and caveats: Dominant in the repertoire at all time points were clones expanded before ART. Control repertoires displayed wider CDR3 length ranges than the HIV repertoires.

Until DNA extraction, the samples held between about 1-10 million cryopreserved PBMC. The immunoSEQ assay was v3.0, run at survey level. Using immunoSEQ multiplex PCR, the repertoire was profiled, and TCRdb retains in-frame clones only, with some absent. This table has 15,000 or so clones, more than 65% appearing once. Concerning this clone: Its antigen remains unknown.

Germline lookup yields CDR1 MGHRA and CDR2 YSYEKL. The CDR3 extends over 13 amino acids. Trimming left V 0 bases short and J 9 bases short, with 12 bases between. The source material was unsorted PBMCs, sampled at the start of antiretroviral therapy. This chain joins TRBV4-1 and TRBJ2-7, with D perhaps TRBD1 (6 bases). This TCR came from a man aged 25-45 years with HIV. CDR3 residues: CASSQDLKDRQYF. CDR3 coding DNA: TGCGCCAGCAGCCAAGATCTAAAGGACAGGCAGTACTTC.